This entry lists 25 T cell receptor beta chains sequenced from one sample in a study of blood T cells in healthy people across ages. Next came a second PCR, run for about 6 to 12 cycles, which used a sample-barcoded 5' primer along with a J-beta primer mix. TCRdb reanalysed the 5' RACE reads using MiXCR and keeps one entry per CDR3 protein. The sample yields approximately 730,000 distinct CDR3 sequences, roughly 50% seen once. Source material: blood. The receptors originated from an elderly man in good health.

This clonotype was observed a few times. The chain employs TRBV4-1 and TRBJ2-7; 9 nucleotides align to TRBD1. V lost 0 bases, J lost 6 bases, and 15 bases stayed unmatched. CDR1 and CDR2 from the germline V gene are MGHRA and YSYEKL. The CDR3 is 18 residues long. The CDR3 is CASSQDGKRGTGWTEQYF. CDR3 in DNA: TGCGCCAGCAGCCAAGACGGTAAACGGGGGACAGGGTGGACCGAGCAGTACTTC.

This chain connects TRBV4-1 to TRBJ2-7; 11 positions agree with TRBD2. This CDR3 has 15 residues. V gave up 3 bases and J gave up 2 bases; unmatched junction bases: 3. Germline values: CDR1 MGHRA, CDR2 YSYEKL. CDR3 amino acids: CASSQGLAETYEQYF. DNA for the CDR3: TGCGCCAGCAGCCAGGGACTAGCGGAAACCTACGAGCAGTACTTC.

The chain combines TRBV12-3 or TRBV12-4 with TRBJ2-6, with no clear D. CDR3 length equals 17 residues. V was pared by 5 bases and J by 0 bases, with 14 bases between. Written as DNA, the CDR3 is TGTGCCAGCAGTCCGATGGGGATAAGCTCTGGGGCCAACGTCCTGACTTTC. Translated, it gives CASSPMGISSGANVLTF.

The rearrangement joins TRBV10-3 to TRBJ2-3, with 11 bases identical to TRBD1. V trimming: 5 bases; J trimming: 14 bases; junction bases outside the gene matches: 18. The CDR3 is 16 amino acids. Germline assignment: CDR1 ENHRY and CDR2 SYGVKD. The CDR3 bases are TGTGCCATCAGTTCCGGGACAGGGGGTGCGCACAGATACGCGTATTTT. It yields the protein CAISSGTGGAHRYAYF.

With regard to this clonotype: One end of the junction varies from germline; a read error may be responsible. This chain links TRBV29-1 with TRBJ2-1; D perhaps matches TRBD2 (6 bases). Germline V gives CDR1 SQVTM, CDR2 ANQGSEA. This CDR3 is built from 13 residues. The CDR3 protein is CSVEALVGGEQFF. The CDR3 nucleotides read TGCAGCGTGGAAGCCCTAGTTGGAGGGGAGCAGTTCTTC.

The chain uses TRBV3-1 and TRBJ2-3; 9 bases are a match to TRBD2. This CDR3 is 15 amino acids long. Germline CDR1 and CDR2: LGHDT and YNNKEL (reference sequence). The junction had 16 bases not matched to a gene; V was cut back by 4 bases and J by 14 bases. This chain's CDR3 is CASSRGLAQGGDAYF. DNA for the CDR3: TGTGCCAGCAGCCGAGGACTAGCGCAAGGAGGAGACGCGTATTTT.

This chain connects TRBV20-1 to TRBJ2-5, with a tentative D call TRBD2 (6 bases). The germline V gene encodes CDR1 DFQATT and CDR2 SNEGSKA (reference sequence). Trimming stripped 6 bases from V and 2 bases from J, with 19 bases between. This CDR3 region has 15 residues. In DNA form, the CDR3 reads TGCAGTGCGCCAAGGACGGTTAGCGGACAAGAGACCCAGTACTTC. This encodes CSAPRTVSGQETQYF.

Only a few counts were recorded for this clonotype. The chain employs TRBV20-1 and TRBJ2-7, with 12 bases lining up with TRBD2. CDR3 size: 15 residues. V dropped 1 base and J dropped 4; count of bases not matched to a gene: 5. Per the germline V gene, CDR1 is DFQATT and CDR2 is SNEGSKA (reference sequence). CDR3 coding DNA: TGCAGTGCTAGAGCTAGCGGGAGGGCTGAGTACGAGCAGTACTTC. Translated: CSARASGRAEYEQYF.

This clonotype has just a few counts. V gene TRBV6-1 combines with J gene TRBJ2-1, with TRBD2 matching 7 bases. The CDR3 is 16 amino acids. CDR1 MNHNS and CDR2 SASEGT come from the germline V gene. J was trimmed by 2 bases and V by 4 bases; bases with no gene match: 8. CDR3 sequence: CASSAKTGTTYNEQFF. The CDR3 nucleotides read TGTGCCAGCAGTGCTAAGACCGGGACTACCTACAATGAGCAGTTCTTC.

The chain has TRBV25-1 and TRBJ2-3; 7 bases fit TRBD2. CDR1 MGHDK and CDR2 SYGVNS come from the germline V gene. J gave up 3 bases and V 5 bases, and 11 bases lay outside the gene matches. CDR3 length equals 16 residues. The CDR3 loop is CASSRSTAGMTDTQYF. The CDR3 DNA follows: TGTGCCAGCAGTCGATCGACAGCGGGAATGACAGATACGCAGTATTTT. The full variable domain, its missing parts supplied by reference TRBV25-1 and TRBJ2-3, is EADIYQTPRYLVIGTGKKITLECSQTMGHDKMYWYQQDPGMELHLIHYSYGVNSTEKGDLSSESTVSRIRTEHFPLTLESARPSHTSQYLCASSRSTAGMTDTQYFGPGTRLTVL.

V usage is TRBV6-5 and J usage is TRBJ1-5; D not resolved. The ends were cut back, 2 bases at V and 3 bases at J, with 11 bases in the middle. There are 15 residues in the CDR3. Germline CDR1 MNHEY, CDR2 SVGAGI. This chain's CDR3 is CASSYTAGSNQPQHF. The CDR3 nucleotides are TGTGCCAGCAGTTACACAGCGGGGTCCAATCAGCCCCAGCATTTT.

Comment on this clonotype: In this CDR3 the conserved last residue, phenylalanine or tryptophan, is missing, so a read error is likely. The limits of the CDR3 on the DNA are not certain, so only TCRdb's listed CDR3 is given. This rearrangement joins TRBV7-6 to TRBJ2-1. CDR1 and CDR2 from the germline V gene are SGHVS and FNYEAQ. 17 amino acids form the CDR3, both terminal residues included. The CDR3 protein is CASSSTIVEGRYNEQFI.

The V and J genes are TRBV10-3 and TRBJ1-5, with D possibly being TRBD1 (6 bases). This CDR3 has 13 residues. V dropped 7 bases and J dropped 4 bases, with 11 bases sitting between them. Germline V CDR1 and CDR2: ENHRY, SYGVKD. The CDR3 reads CAITFGQNQPQHF. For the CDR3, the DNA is TGTGCCATCACCTTCGGACAGAATCAGCCCCAGCATTTT.

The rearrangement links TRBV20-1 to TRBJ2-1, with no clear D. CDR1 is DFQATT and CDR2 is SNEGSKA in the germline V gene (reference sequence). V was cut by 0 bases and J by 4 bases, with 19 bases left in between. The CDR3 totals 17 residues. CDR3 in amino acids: CSARDRMAGRLYNEQFF. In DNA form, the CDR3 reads TGCAGTGCTAGAGATCGAATGGCAGGTCGTCTTTACAATGAGCAGTTCTTC.

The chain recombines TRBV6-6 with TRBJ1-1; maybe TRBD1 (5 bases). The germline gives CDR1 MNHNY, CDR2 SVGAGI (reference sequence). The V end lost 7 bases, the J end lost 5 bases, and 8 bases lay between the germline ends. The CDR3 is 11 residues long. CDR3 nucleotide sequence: TGTGCCAGCACCAGGGAGACTGAAGCTTTCTTT. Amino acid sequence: CASTRETEAFF.

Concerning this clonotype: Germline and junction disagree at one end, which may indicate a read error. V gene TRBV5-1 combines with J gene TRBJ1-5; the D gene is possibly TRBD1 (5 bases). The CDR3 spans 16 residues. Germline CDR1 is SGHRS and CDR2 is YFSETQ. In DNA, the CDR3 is TGCGCCAGTACCCCGGGACCGCGAACAGAAGATCAGCCCCGGCATTTT. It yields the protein CASTPGPRTEDQPRHF.

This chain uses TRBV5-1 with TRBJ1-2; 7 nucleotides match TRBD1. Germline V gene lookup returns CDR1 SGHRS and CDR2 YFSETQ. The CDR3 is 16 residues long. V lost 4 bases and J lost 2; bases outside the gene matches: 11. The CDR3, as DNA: TGCGCCAGCAGCGGGGAAGGGGGCAGGCGGAACTATGGCTACACCTTC. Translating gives CASSGEGGRRNYGYTF. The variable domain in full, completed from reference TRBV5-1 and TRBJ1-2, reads KAGVTQTPRYLIKTRGQQVTLSCSPISGHRSVSWYQQTPGQGLQFLFEYFSETQRNKGNFPGRFSGRQFSNSRSEMNVSTLELGDSALYLCASSGEGGRRNYGYTFGSGTRLTVV.

The CDR3 loop reads CASSVGESEQYF. The CDR3 coding sequence is TGTGCCAGCAGCGTCGGAGAAAGCGAGCAGTACTTC. This rearrangement joins TRBV28 to TRBJ2-4; D gene unclear. The J call is in doubt because the DNA end fits TRBJ2-7 better. CDR3 length: 12 amino acids. The germline CDR1 and CDR2 sequences are MDHEN and SYDVKM.

The CDR3 sequence: CASSSWEGDFNEQYF. The CDR3 coding sequence is TGTGCCAGCAGTTCGTGGGAGGGGGATTTCAATGAGCAGTACTTC. The chain employs TRBV27 and TRBJ2-7, with D perhaps TRBD2 (7 bases). V was pared by 4 bases and J by 7 bases, with 20 bases between. Germline V gene data show CDR1 as MNHEY and CDR2 as SMNVEV (reference sequence). This CDR3 contains 15 residues.

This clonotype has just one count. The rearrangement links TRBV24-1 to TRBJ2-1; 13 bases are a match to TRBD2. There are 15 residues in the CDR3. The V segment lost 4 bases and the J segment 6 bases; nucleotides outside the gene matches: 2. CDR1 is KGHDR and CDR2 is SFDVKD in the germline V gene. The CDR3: CATSDRLAGGNEQFF. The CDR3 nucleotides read TGTGCCACCAGTGACAGACTAGCGGGAGGCAATGAGCAGTTCTTC.

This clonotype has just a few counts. The CDR3 DNA sequence: TGTGCCAGCAGCTCGCGGGGACAGGGTGCGATAGATACGCAGTATTTT. Residues: CASSSRGQGAIDTQYF. The V and J genes are TRBV7-2 and TRBJ2-3; 9 nucleotides line up with TRBD1. CDR1 is SGHTA and CDR2 is FQGNSA in the germline V gene. This CDR3 comprises 16 residues. V was pared by 4 bases and J by 5 bases, with 10 bases of the junction left unmatched.

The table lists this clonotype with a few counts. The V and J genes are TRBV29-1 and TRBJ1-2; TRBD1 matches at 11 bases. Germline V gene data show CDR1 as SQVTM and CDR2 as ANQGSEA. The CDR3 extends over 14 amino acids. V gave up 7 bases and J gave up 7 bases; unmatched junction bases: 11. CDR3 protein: CSADPGQGAGGYTF. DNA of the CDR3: TGCAGCGCCGACCCCGGACAGGGGGCTGGTGGCTACACCTTC.

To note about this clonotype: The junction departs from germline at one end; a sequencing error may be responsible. CDR3 in DNA: TGTGCCGGCAGCCAAGTTGGGCTCGAGCAGTACTTC. Protein product: CAGSQVGLEQYF. V and J are TRBV3-1 and TRBJ2-4; D remains ambiguous. The J call could be wrong; TRBJ2-7 is a better fit for the DNA end. Germline loops: CDR1 LGHDT, CDR2 YNNKEL (reference sequence). This CDR3 spans 12 amino acids.

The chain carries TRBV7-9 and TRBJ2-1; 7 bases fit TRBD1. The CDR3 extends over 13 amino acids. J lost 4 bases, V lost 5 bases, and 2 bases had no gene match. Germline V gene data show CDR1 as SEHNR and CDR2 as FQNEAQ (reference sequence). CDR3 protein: CASSGGQYNEQFF. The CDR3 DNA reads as TGTGCCAGCAGCGGGGGACAGTACAATGAGCAGTTCTTC. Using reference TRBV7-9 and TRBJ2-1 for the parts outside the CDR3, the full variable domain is DTGVSQNPRHKITKRGQNVTFRCDPISEHNRLYWYRQTLGQGPEFLTYFQNEAQLEKSRLLSDRFSAERPKGSFSTLEIQRTEQGDSAMYLCASSGGQYNEQFFGPGTRLTVL.

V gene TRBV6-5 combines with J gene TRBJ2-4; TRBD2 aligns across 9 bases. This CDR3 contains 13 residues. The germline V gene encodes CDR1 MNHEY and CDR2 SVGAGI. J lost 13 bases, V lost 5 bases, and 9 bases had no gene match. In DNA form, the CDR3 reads TGTGCCAGCAGTATGACTAGCGGCGGGGAGCAGTACTTC. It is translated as CASSMTSGGEQYF.